The 8 T cell receptor beta chains in this list originate from one sample, sequenced in a study of blood T cells in healthy people across ages. The second PCR ran roughly 6 to 11 cycles with a sample-barcoded 5' primer and J-beta primers. TCRdb independently ran MiXCR on the 5' RACE reads; one entry per CDR3 protein. The data hold roughly 680,000 distinct CDR3 sequences, with 21% observed a single time. The sample comprised blood. These receptors were taken from a man between 65 and 80 years old in good health.

The chain is built from TRBV28 and TRBJ1-1, with D perhaps TRBD1 (6 bases). The CDR3 is made up of 15 amino acids. V lost 5 bases, J lost 1 base, and 14 bases lay in between. Per germline, CDR1 MDHEN and CDR2 SYDVKM. The CDR3 spells CASSPGTSGNTEAFF. CDR3 coding DNA: TGTGCCAGCAGTCCCGGGACATCTGGGAACACTGAAGCTTTCTTT.

This chain uses TRBV20-1 with TRBJ2-5, with D uncertain. Trimming removed 8 bases from V and 2 bases from J, with 9 bases in between. This CDR3 is 11 amino acids long. Germline lookup yields CDR1 DFQATT and CDR2 SNEGSKA (reference sequence). The DNA of the CDR3 is TGCAGTCCTACGGAGCAAGAGACCCAGTACTTC. This codes for CSPTEQETQYF.

V is TRBV5-1 and J is TRBJ2-7; no firm D call. Per the germline V gene, CDR1 is SGHRS and CDR2 is YFSETQ. The V gene lost 4 bases and the J gene lost 3 bases, with 17 bases spanning the gap. The length of the CDR3 is 15 residues. In DNA, the CDR3 is TGCGCCAGCAGCGAAGCCCCACTTGAAAACTACGAGCAGTACTTC. This encodes CASSEAPLENYEQYF.

The gene calls are TRBV28 and TRBJ2-5; TRBD1 is a possible D gene (6 bases). The CDR3 totals 16 residues. Per germline, CDR1 MDHEN and CDR2 SYDVKM. The V gene lost 1 base and the J gene lost 7 bases, with 19 bases spanning the gap. CDR3 residues: CASSLYGGFLPGTQYF. Written as DNA, the CDR3 is TGTGCCAGCAGTTTATATGGGGGCTTCTTACCTGGGACCCAGTACTTC.

This clonotype was counted ten times or more. This sequence joins TRBV27 and TRBJ2-1; D unresolved. The CDR3 has 13 residues. Germline CDR1 reads MNHEY; CDR2 reads SMNVEV (reference sequence). The V end was cut by 6 bases, the J end by 5 bases, with 11 bases between. This CDR3 is CASRPHTNNEQFF. The CDR3 coding sequence is TGTGCCAGCAGACCCCACACCAACAATGAGCAGTTCTTC.

The gene calls are TRBV5-1 and TRBJ2-7; D is possibly TRBD2 (6 bases). With 2 bases removed from V and 1 base from J, the gap between germline ends came to 13 bases. CDR3 length equals 15 residues. Germline CDR1 and CDR2: SGHRS and YFSETQ. The CDR3 DNA sequence: TGCGCCAGCAGCTTAGAGGGAAGCGGGTCCTACGAGCAGTACTTC. Protein sequence: CASSLEGSGSYEQYF.

The chain is built from TRBV7-2 and TRBJ1-5; 9 nucleotides line up with TRBD1. The V segment lost 5 bases and the J segment 4 bases; nucleotides outside the gene matches: 6. From germline, CDR1 is SGHTA and CDR2 FQGNSA. This CDR3 has 15 amino acids. CDR3 DNA: TGTGCCAGCAGCCCATTTGGGACAGGGAATCAGCCCCAGCATTTT. Residues: CASSPFGTGNQPQHF.

The chain links TRBV28 to TRBJ1-2; TRBD1 aligns across 11 bases. With V trimmed by 4 bases and J by 5 bases, 18 bases remained unmatched. This CDR3 spans 19 amino acids. Germline lookup yields CDR1 MDHEN and CDR2 SYDVKM. The CDR3 reads CASSSPIGDRGEVGYGYTF. Here the CDR3 DNA reads TGTGCCAGCAGTTCACCTATTGGGGACAGGGGGGAAGTGGGGTATGGCTACACCTTC.